What follows are 10 T cell receptor beta chains derived from one specimen sequenced in a study of blood T cell repertoires in COVID-19 (dated by TCRdb to the early 2020s). Library method: the immunoSEQ multiplex PCR assay. Sourced from immuneACCESS, this table was stored by TCRdb with only in-frame sequences that have V and J called. A share of the clones is absent; for the studies checked, an unresolved V gene accounts for under half, and the remainder has no known explanation. For this sample the table gives 150,000 to 200,000 clones, of which around 79% were detected only once. Roughly 25% of the sample is in the top ten clones. Sequencing input: peripheral blood. These receptor sequences come from a woman aged 70-85 years with acute or convalescent COVID-19.

The chain carries TRBV11-3 and TRBJ2-1, with 10 bases aligning to TRBD2. CDR1 and CDR2 from the germline V gene are SGHNT and YENEEA. V was clipped by 2 bases and J by 6 bases; unmatched bases: 13. The CDR3 consists of 18 residues. The CDR3 coding sequence is TGTGCCAGCAGCTTACGAGCGGGAGGGCCGTCGATAATCAATGAGCAGTTCTTC. Translation: CASSLRAGGPSIINEQFF.

The V call is TRBV18, the J call TRBJ1-4, with D uncertain. V was pared by 6 bases and J by 3 bases, with 17 bases between. The CDR3 is 16 amino acids. Germline V gene sequence: CDR1 KGHSH, CDR2 LQKENI. In DNA form, the CDR3 reads TGTGCCAGCTCCCCCACAATACTAGGAGCTAATGAAAAACTGTTTTTT. The encoded protein is CASSPTILGANEKLFF.

This clone was observed a single time. This chain uses TRBV5-1 with TRBJ2-7; 14 positions match TRBD2. The trim removed 3 bases at V and 6 bases at J, leaving 14 bases unmatched. This CDR3 is 18 amino acids long. Per the germline V gene, CDR1 is SGHRS and CDR2 is YFSETQ. Here the CDR3 DNA reads TGCGCCAGCAGCTCAATCCCCGGGACTAGCGGGAGATCGAGCGAGCAGTACTTC. This codes for CASSSIPGTSGRSSEQYF.

The chain carries TRBV12-3 or TRBV12-4 and TRBJ2-7; TRBD1 agrees at 8 bases. The CDR3 is made up of 12 amino acids. V was pared by 6 bases and J by 8 bases, with 6 bases of the junction left unmatched. In DNA form, the CDR3 reads TGTGCCAGCAGCTCGGACAGGGTTAAGCAGTACTTC. The encoded protein is CASSSDRVKQYF.

This clone was seen a few times. The rearrangement links TRBV2 to TRBJ1-2; 8 bases are shared with TRBD1. The CDR3 sequence is 14 residues long. Germline values: CDR1 SNHLY, CDR2 FYNNEI. Trimming at V came to 6 bases and at J to 8 bases, leaving 11 bases not matched to a gene. The DNA for the CDR3 is TGTGCCAGCAGGACCGGACAGGGTCCCCCCGGCTACACCTTC. Protein: CASRTGQGPPGYTF.

This chain uses TRBV5-1 with TRBJ2-5, with a possible D match to TRBD1 (5 bases). Germline CDR1 is SGHRS and CDR2 is YFSETQ. CDR3 length equals 13 residues. The germline V and J ends were trimmed by 4 bases and 4 bases, with 11 bases remaining between them. The CDR3 is CASSQTVRETQYF. In DNA form, the CDR3 reads TGCGCCAGCAGCCAGACAGTCCGAGAGACCCAGTACTTC.

This chain links TRBV28 with TRBJ1-4; D gene ambiguous. V lost 3 bases and J lost 8, with 4 bases in between. Germline CDR1 reads MDHEN; CDR2 reads SYDVKM. The CDR3 is 11 residues long. The CDR3 nucleotides read TGTGCCAGCAGTTTTGGCGAAAAACTGTTTTTT. This translates into CASSFGEKLFF.

V and J are TRBV10-1 and TRBJ1-5, with 11 bases that match TRBD1. Germline values: CDR1 WNHNN, CDR2 SYGVQD (reference sequence). The CDR3 spans 17 residues. J lost 5 bases, V lost 7 bases, and 13 bases had no gene match. The CDR3 DNA reads TGCGCCAGCACCGGGACAGGGGGAAATCCTTGGGATCAGCCCCAGCATTTT. It translates to CASTGTGGNPWDQPQHF.

V gene TRBV30 combines with J gene TRBJ2-7, with D uncertain. The ends were cut back, 2 bases at V and 6 bases at J, with 14 bases in the middle. Looked up from germline, CDR1 is GTSNPN and CDR2 is SVGIG (reference sequence). This CDR3 has 13 residues. CDR3 DNA sequence: TGTGCCTGGAGTCCAGCTAGTGTTTCCGAGCAGTACTTC. Protein sequence: CAWSPASVSEQYF.

This rearrangement joins TRBV27 to TRBJ1-6, with a tentative D call TRBD1 (6 bases). Germline V gene data show CDR1 as MNHEY and CDR2 as SMNVEV (reference sequence). There are 16 residues in the CDR3. V was trimmed by 0 bases and J by 10 bases, leaving 16 bases between them. In nucleotides, the CDR3 is TGTGCCAGCAGTTTATCCTCCCGGACAGTAGGATCACCCCTCCACTTT. Amino acid sequence: CASSLSSRTVGSPLHF.